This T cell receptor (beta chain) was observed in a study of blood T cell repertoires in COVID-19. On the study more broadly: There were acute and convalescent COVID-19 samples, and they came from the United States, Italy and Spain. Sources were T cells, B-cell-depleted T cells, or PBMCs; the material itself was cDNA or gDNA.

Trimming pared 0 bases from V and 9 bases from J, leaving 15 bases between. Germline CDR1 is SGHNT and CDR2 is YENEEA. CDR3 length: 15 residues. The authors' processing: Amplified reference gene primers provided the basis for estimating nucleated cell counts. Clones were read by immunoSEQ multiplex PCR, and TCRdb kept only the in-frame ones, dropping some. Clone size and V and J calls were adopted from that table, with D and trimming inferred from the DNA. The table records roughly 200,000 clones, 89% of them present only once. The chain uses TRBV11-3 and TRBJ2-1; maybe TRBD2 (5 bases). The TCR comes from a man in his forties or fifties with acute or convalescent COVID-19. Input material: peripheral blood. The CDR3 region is CASSLDGDKLGEQFF. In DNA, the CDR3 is TGTGCCAGCAGCTTAGACGGGGATAAGCTCGGTGAGCAGTTCTTC.